This is a list of T cell receptor beta chains from one sample in a study of technical replicates of blood from a handful of donors. Here immunoSEQ multiplex PCR was the method, and the copy in TCRdb shows in-frame clones only, minus some. The sample has 65,000 to 95,000 clones, under 95% seen once. The sequenced material came from T cells isolated from PBMCs. Every receptor here comes from a human donor in good health. The CDR3 runs from the conserved cysteine through the conserved F or W. The D gene is left open where the match is weak. Only part of the rows carry a size: once, few, many, or a class if the clone is expanded.

clone size,J gene,D gene,V gene,CDR3 DNA,CDR3 protein
NA,TRBJ1-1,NA,TRBV30,TGTGCCTGGAGTGTGCGAGGAACTGAAGCTTTCTTT,CAWSVRGTEAFF
few,TRBJ1-6,NA,TRBV4-1,TGCGCCAGCAGCCAACCGGGGGACGATAGTTCACCCCTCCACTTT,CASSQPGDDSSPLHF
NA,TRBJ2-1,TRBD1,TRBV7-2,TGTGCCAGCAGCCTAGGACAGGCCTACAATGAGCAGTTCTTC,CASSLGQAYNEQFF
NA,TRBJ2-7,NA,TRBV7-7,TGTGCCAGCAGTTCTGGAGACTCCTACGAGCAGTACTTC,CASSSGDSYEQYF
NA,TRBJ2-1,NA,TRBV7-9,TGTGCCAGCAGCTCCCCGCCTAGCCCCAATGAGCAGTTCTTC,CASSSPPSPNEQFF
NA,TRBJ1-4,NA,TRBV6-5,TGTGCCAGCAGTTACCGGGGAAATAATGAAAAACTGTTTTTT,CASSYRGNNEKLFF
NA,TRBJ2-7,TRBD1,TRBV19,TGTGCCAGTAGTATCCTTGCGACCGGGACAGTTACCTACGAGCAGTACTTC,CASSILATGTVTYEQYF
NA,TRBJ1-2,NA,TRBV5-4,TGTGCCAGCAGCTTGGACAGTTACTATGGCTACACCTTC,CASSLDSYYGYTF
NA,TRBJ1-2,TRBD1,TRBV10-3,TGTGCCATCAGTTCACCCGGGACAGGGGGATCAAACTATGGCTACACCTTC,CAISSPGTGGSNYGYTF
NA,TRBJ2-7,NA,TRBV18,TGTGCCAGCTCACCGGAGGGCTACGAGCAGTACTTC,CASSPEGYEQYF
NA,TRBJ1-5,TRBD1,TRBV9,TGTGCCAGCAGCGTAGGGGGACAGCGTGATCAGCCCCAGCATTTT,CASSVGGQRDQPQHF
NA,TRBJ2-3,TRBD1,TRBV6-5,TGTGCCAGCACCCTGGACAGGACTAGCACAGATACGCAGTATTTT,CASTLDRTSTDTQYF
NA,TRBJ1-1,NA,TRBV11-2,TGTGCCAGCAGCTTATTTCGCCGGGAACCGATATACACTGAAGCTTTCTTT,CASSLFRREPIYTEAFF
NA,TRBJ2-5,NA,TRBV10-3,TGTGCCATCAGTGAGTTTACTGAAGAGACCCAGTACTTC,CAISEFTEETQYF
NA,TRBJ2-2,TRBD1,TRBV10-3,TGTGCCATCAGAGGGGGACAGTACACCGGGGAGCTGTTTTTT,CAIRGGQYTGELFF
NA,TRBJ2-4,NA,TRBV18,TGTGCCAGCTCACCTACAGCGGACAGATACCGCGGAAAAAACATTCAGTACTTC,CASSPTADRYRGKNIQYF
NA,TRBJ1-3,TRBD1,TRBV25-1,TGTGCCAGCAGTCATTACCCCCAGGGGGGCAACACCATATATTTT,CASSHYPQGGNTIYF
once,TRBJ2-1,TRBD2,TRBV10-3,TGTGCCATCAGTGAGGTTTCTAGCGGGACCCCACATGAGCAGTTCTTC,CAISEVSSGTPHEQFF
NA,TRBJ2-7,NA,TRBV28,TGTGCCAGCGGTCAAGGGGCCGCCTCCTACTACGAGCAGTACTTC,CASGQGAASYYEQYF
NA,TRBJ1-4,NA,TRBV5-1,TGCGCCAGCAGCTTGCCGGCAGGGACTAATGAAAAACTGTTTTTT,CASSLPAGTNEKLFF
NA,TRBJ2-7,NA,TRBV7-7,TGTGCTAGCAGCTTAGCGGAGGGCTCCTACGAGCAGTACTTC,CASSLAEGSYEQYF
NA,TRBJ2-2,NA,TRBV4-1,TGCGCCAGCAGCCAAGATTTGGATTCTAGAGCGAACACCGGGGAGCTGTTTTTT,CASSQDLDSRANTGELFF
NA,TRBJ2-5,TRBD2,TRBV5-1,TGCGCCAGCAGCCCCACGGGGGGGGCTGGGGAGACCCAGTACTTC,CASSPTGGAGETQYF
NA,TRBJ2-2,NA,TRBV5-4,TGTGCCAGCAGACAAGGGGGGGAAGGGGTCGGGGAGCTGTTTTTT,CASRQGGEGVGELFF
NA,TRBJ1-2,NA,TRBV14,TGTGCCAGCAGCCAGGGCAGGGGTTTAAGCTATGGCTACACCTTC,CASSQGRGLSYGYTF
NA,TRBJ1-1,NA,TRBV18,TGTGCCAGCTCCTTTGAGTGGTTGAGGAACACTGAAGCTTTCTTT,CASSFEWLRNTEAFF
NA,TRBJ2-7,NA,TRBV5-1,TGCGCCAGCAGCCGTGACAGCCGCTACGAGCAGTACTTC,CASSRDSRYEQYF
NA,TRBJ2-7,TRBD2,TRBV6-1,TGTGCCAGCAGTGAAGGTCTACTAGCGGAGAGCTCCTACGAGCAGTACTTC,CASSEGLLAESSYEQYF
NA,TRBJ2-7,NA,TRBV6-6,TGTGCCAGCGGGAGGGGGAGCTCCTACGAGCAGTACTTC,CASGRGSSYEQYF
NA,TRBJ1-3,NA,TRBV20-1,TGCAGTTCTCGGGGAGGAAACACCATATATTTT,CSSRGGNTIYF
NA,TRBJ2-5,TRBD1,TRBV5-4,TGTGCCAGCAGCGAGGACAGGGGGCGAGGGACCCAGTACTTC,CASSEDRGRGTQYF
once,TRBJ2-6,TRBD1,TRBV27,TGTGCCAGCAGTTTAATCGGACAGGGGGACCCTGGGGCCAACGTCCTGACTTTC,CASSLIGQGDPGANVLTF